These T cell receptor beta chains were read from a single sample in a study of blood T cell repertoires in COVID-19. Using immunoSEQ multiplex PCR, the repertoire was profiled, and TCRdb retains in-frame clones only, with some absent. The table has roughly 330,000 clones, roughly 85% seen once. The sample comprised PBMCs or T cells enriched from blood (not recorded which). The receptors shown here come from a woman aged 25 to 39 who had recovered from COVID-19. Each CDR3 is given with its conserved first and last residue. D genes are given only for firm matches. Rows give clone size only sometimes, using once, few, many, or a class for an expanded clone.

>TRBV19|TRBJ2-2|NA|TRBD1
CASSPGQGLWSGELFF
TGTGCCAGTAGCCCCGGACAGGGGTTATGGTCCGGGGAGCTGTTTTTT
>TRBV10-1|TRBJ1-5|NA|NA
CASSAGAGQPQHF
TGCGCCAGCAGTGCAGGGGCTGGGCAGCCCCAGCATTTT
>TRBV2|TRBJ1-1|NA|TRBD1
CASSGATRTGGATEAFF
TGTGCCAGCAGCGGAGCTACCCGGACAGGGGGCGCGACTGAAGCTTTCTTT
>TRBV10-3|TRBJ1-2|NA|TRBD1
CAISGQGDGNYGYTF
TGTGCCATCAGTGGGCAGGGGGATGGAAACTATGGCTACACCTTC
>TRBV4-2|TRBJ2-1|NA|NA
CASSPLGRPDNEQFF
TGTGCCAGCAGCCCTCTGGGGCGTCCCGACAATGAGCAGTTCTTC
>TRBV7-8|TRBJ1-2|few|NA
CASSLDRAGYGYTF
TGTGCCAGCAGCTTAGACAGGGCGGGCTATGGCTACACCTTC
>TRBV5-1|TRBJ2-2|NA|TRBD2
CASNSASGGLDNTGELFF
TGCGCCAGCAATTCGGCTAGCGGGGGCCTTGATAACACCGGGGAGCTGTTTTTT
>TRBV30|TRBJ1-4|NA|NA
CAWQGKGTTTNEKLFF
TGTGCCTGGCAGGGAAAAGGAACAACAACGAATGAAAAACTGTTTTTT
>TRBV15|TRBJ1-1|NA|TRBD1
CATSRPRDREMNTEAFF
TGTGCCACCAGCAGACCCCGGGACAGGGAGATGAACACTGAAGCTTTCTTT
>TRBV19|TRBJ1-4|NA|TRBD1
CASSTDRELFF
TGTGCCAGTAGTACCGACAGGGAACTGTTTTTT
>TRBV2|TRBJ1-2|NA|TRBD1
CASSEWGLGQGASGYTF
TGTGCCAGCAGTGAATGGGGCTTGGGACAGGGGGCCAGTGGCTACACCTTC
>TRBV12-3/TRBV12-4|TRBJ1-1|NA|TRBD1
CASSNRGGTEAFF
TGTGCCAGCAGCAACAGGGGAGGAACTGAAGCTTTCTTT
>TRBV12-5|TRBJ1-5|few|TRBD1
CASGLTGGQPQHF
TGTGCTAGTGGTTTGACAGGGGGTCAGCCCCAGCATTTT
>TRBV7-6|TRBJ1-3|NA|NA
CASSLVEGLSGNTIYF
TGTGCCAGCAGCTTAGTCGAGGGTCTCTCTGGAAACACCATATATTTT
>TRBV12-5|TRBJ2-1|NA|NA
CASGLATGREADEQFF
TGTGCTAGTGGTTTGGCAACAGGGAGGGAGGCCGATGAGCAGTTCTTC
>TRBV10-3|TRBJ1-1|NA|TRBD1
CAISETTGILNTEAFF
TGTGCCATCAGTGAGACGACAGGGATCTTGAACACTGAAGCTTTCTTT
>TRBV19|TRBJ1-1|NA|TRBD1
CASSQDRDTEAFF
TGTGCCAGTAGTCAAGACAGGGACACTGAAGCTTTCTTT
>TRBV5-4|TRBJ1-2|NA|NA
CASSLRVDYGYTF
TGTGCCAGCTCCCTCCGGGTGGACTATGGCTACACCTTC
>TRBV10-3|TRBJ2-5|NA|NA
CAISELAATQETQYF
TGTGCCATCAGTGAGCTAGCAGCAACCCAAGAGACCCAGTACTTC
>TRBV29-1|TRBJ1-2|NA|NA
CSVDRRGHYGYTF
TGCAGCGTTGATCGCAGGGGCCACTATGGCTACACCTTC
>TRBV6-5|TRBJ1-5|NA|TRBD1
CASSPGQGGAQPQHF
TGTGCCAGCAGCCCCGGACAGGGGGGGGCTCAGCCCCAGCATTTT
>TRBV19|TRBJ2-2|NA|NA
CASSMLVDYTGELFF
TGTGCCAGTAGTATGTTGGTGGACTACACCGGGGAGCTGTTTTTT
>TRBV30|TRBJ1-3|NA|TRBD1
CAWGQGVPGNTIYF
TGTGCTTGGGGACAGGGGGTACCTGGAAACACCATATATTTT
>TRBV7-2|TRBJ1-6|NA|TRBD1
CASSLGSGGYNSPLHF
TGTGCCAGCAGCTTGGGGTCAGGGGGATATAATTCACCCCTCCACTTT
>TRBV4-2|TRBJ2-4|NA|NA
CASSPRVRGAKNIQYF
TGTGCCAGCAGCCCCCGGGTCCGGGGAGCCAAAAACATTCAGTACTTC
>TRBV5-8|TRBJ1-1|NA|NA
CASSILANTEAFF
TGTGCCAGCAGTATATTGGCTAACACTGAAGCTTTCTTT
>TRBV21-1|TRBJ1-1|NA|NA
CASSKGRGEGLDTEAFF
TGTGCCAGCAGCAAAGGAAGAGGGGAGGGGTTAGACACTGAAGCTTTCTTT
>TRBV4-2|TRBJ1-5|NA|TRBD1
CASSQTSGGQGSEPQHF
TGTGCCAGCAGCCAGACGAGTGGGGGACAGGGGTCGGAGCCCCAGCATTTT
>TRBV2|TRBJ1-5|NA|NA
CASSEDGGSQPQHF
TGTGCCAGCAGTGAGGACGGGGGATCACAGCCCCAGCATTTT
>TRBV10-3|TRBJ2-3|NA|TRBD1
CAIRLGTGGTDTQYF
TGTGCCATCCGATTAGGGACAGGGGGCACAGATACGCAGTATTTT
>TRBV10-3|TRBJ2-7|NA|TRBD1
CAISGIQGAKTYEQYF
TGTGCCATCAGTGGAATACAGGGGGCTAAAACCTACGAGCAGTACTTC
>TRBV27|TRBJ2-5|NA|NA
CASPRAQETQYF
TGTGCCAGCCCGAGGGCCCAAGAGACCCAGTACTTC
>TRBV10-1|TRBJ2-5|NA|NA
CASSEFSGQETQYF
TGCGCCAGCAGTGAGTTTAGCGGCCAAGAGACCCAGTACTTC
>TRBV5-1|TRBJ1-3|NA|NA
CASSLEQSSGNTIYF
TGCGCCAGCAGCTTGGAACAGAGTTCTGGAAACACCATATATTTT
>TRBV7-3|TRBJ2-1|NA|TRBD2
CASSSSGGAYNEQFF
TGTGCCAGCAGTAGTAGCGGGGGGGCCTACAATGAGCAGTTCTTC
>TRBV2|TRBJ2-5|NA|TRBD2
CASSERLAANQETQYF
TGTGCCAGCAGTGAAAGGCTAGCGGCCAACCAAGAGACCCAGTACTTC
>TRBV4-2|TRBJ1-5|NA|NA
CASSQDGQKNQPQHF
TGTGCCAGCAGCCAAGATGGTCAGAAGAATCAGCCCCAGCATTTT
>TRBV11-3|TRBJ1-1|NA|TRBD1
CASSHSIFPGQGNTEAFF
TGTGCCAGCAGCCATTCCATTTTCCCGGGACAGGGGAACACTGAAGCTTTCTTT
>TRBV9|TRBJ2-6|NA|TRBD1
CASSSWTGGTGANVLTF
TGTGCCAGCAGCTCCTGGACAGGGGGAACTGGGGCCAACGTCCTGACTTTC
>TRBV15|TRBJ1-6|NA|NA
CATSRPGSDSPLHF
TGTGCCACCAGCAGACCTGGGAGCGATTCACCCCTCCACTTT
>TRBV11-2|TRBJ2-2|few|TRBD2
CASSLGRLAGAPTGELFF
TGTGCCAGCAGCTTAGGACGTTTAGCGGGGGCCCCCACCGGGGAGCTGTTTTTT
>TRBV6-5|TRBJ1-1|NA|NA
CASNRQSEAFF
TGTGCCAGCAACCGACAGTCTGAAGCTTTCTTT
>TRBV7-2|TRBJ1-2|NA|TRBD1
CASSLPWGLTGDGYTF
TGTGCCAGCAGCCTCCCCTGGGGCCTAACAGGGGACGGCTACACCTTC
>TRBV3-1/TRBV3-2|TRBJ1-3|NA|NA
CASSQDPTTGNTIYF
TGTGCCAGCAGCCAAGACCCCACAACGGGAAACACCATATATTTT
>TRBV6-5|TRBJ1-1|NA|NA
CASKSHNGGNTEAFF
TGTGCCAGCAAGTCCCATAACGGTGGGAACACTGAAGCTTTCTTT
>TRBV5-4|TRBJ2-3|NA|TRBD1
CASSLVGQGASTDTQYF
TGTGCCAGCAGCTTGGTGGGCCAGGGGGCAAGCACAGATACGCAGTATTTT
>TRBV2|TRBJ1-6|NA|TRBD1
CASRETGVNSPLHF
TGTGCCAGCAGAGAGACAGGGGTAAATTCACCCCTCCACTTT
>TRBV7-8|TRBJ1-1|NA|TRBD1
CASSSVAGGMNTEAFF
TGTGCCAGCAGCTCCGTGGCAGGGGGAATGAACACTGAAGCTTTCTTT
>TRBV30|TRBJ2-7|NA|TRBD1
CAWSVLGGPYEQYF
TGTGCCTGGAGTGTACTAGGGGGCCCCTACGAGCAGTACTTC
>TRBV11-2|TRBJ2-1|NA|TRBD2
CASSQASGGAGEQFF
TGTGCCAGCAGCCAGGCTAGCGGGGGGGCCGGTGAGCAGTTCTTC
>TRBV6-7|TRBJ2-7|NA|TRBD2
CASNTLERGGRYEQYF
TGTGCCAGCAACACACTCGAGCGGGGGGGCCGCTACGAGCAGTACTTC
>TRBV9|TRBJ1-1|NA|NA
CASSLAPSGKDTEAFF
TGTGCCAGCAGCCTGGCCCCCTCAGGGAAGGACACTGAAGCTTTCTTT
>TRBV30|TRBJ1-2|few|NA
CAWSVARPGNYGYTF
TGTGCCTGGAGTGTAGCCAGGCCTGGAAACTATGGCTACACCTTC
>TRBV5-5|TRBJ1-5|NA|NA
CASSFVRDQPQHF
TGTGCCAGCAGCTTCGTGCGTGATCAGCCCCAGCATTTT
>TRBV5-1|TRBJ2-1|NA|TRBD2
CASSLFAGGNNEQFF
TGCGCCAGCAGCTTGTTTGCGGGGGGAAACAATGAGCAGTTCTTC
>TRBV19|TRBJ1-4|NA|TRBD1
CASSMAGQYNEKLFF
TGTGCCAGTAGTATGGCGGGACAGTATAATGAAAAACTGTTTTTT
>TRBV5-5|TRBJ1-4|NA|TRBD1
CASSLSIGQGGSNEKLFF
TGTGCCAGCAGCCTTTCGATCGGACAGGGAGGGTCTAATGAAAAACTGTTTTTT